This is a list of T cell receptor beta chains from one sample in a study of blood T cell repertoires in COVID-19. The assay was immunoSEQ multiplex PCR, and TCRdb's table has in-frame clones only and misses some. This sample carries about 200,000 clones, 70% to 85% of them seen once, and the ten largest clones take roughly 5%. Sequencing was done on a sample of PBMCs or T cells enriched from blood (not recorded which). These receptor sequences come from a woman aged 60-75 years with acute COVID-19. Each CDR3 is given with its conserved first and last residue. D genes are given only for firm matches. The size entry is marked missing in some rows and otherwise reads once, few, many or a size class.

v_gene: TRBV13
d_gene: .
abundance: .
j_gene: TRBJ1-2
CDR3aa: CASTFVGGSDYGYTF
CDR3nt: TGTGCCAGCACCTTCGTCGGGGGATCCGACTATGGCTACACCTTC

v_gene: TRBV7-9
d_gene: TRBD1
abundance: once
j_gene: TRBJ1-1
CDR3aa: CASSDRDRGDTEAFF
CDR3nt: TGTGCCAGCAGCGATAGGGACAGGGGGGACACTGAAGCTTTCTTT

v_gene: TRBV15
d_gene: .
abundance: .
j_gene: TRBJ2-7
CDR3aa: CATSRDGMGRFEQYF
CDR3nt: TGTGCCACCAGCAGAGATGGTATGGGGCGGTTCGAGCAGTACTTC

v_gene: TRBV6-5
d_gene: .
abundance: .
j_gene: TRBJ2-5
CDR3aa: CASSRGTETQYF
CDR3nt: TGTGCCAGCAGCCGAGGAACAGAGACCCAGTACTTC

v_gene: TRBV30
d_gene: .
abundance: .
j_gene: TRBJ2-7
CDR3aa: CAWSFPIAGYYEQYF
CDR3nt: TGTGCCTGGAGCTTTCCCATCGCAGGGTACTACGAGCAGTACTTC

v_gene: TRBV9
d_gene: .
abundance: .
j_gene: TRBJ2-7
CDR3aa: CASSVAPERGEQYF
CDR3nt: TGTGCCAGCAGCGTAGCCCCAGAACGAGGTGAGCAGTACTTC

v_gene: TRBV6-5
d_gene: .
abundance: .
j_gene: TRBJ2-3
CDR3aa: CASSYRGYSTDTQYF
CDR3nt: TGTGCCAGCAGTTACCGGGGATATAGCACAGATACGCAGTATTTT

v_gene: TRBV19
d_gene: .
abundance: .
j_gene: TRBJ1-6
CDR3aa: CASTRQGDLNSPLHF
CDR3nt: TGTGCCAGTACCCGGCAAGGGGATCTTAATTCACCCCTCCACTTT

v_gene: TRBV15
d_gene: .
abundance: few
j_gene: TRBJ2-3
CDR3aa: CATSKRQGQDTQYF
CDR3nt: TGTGCCACCAGCAAACGGCAGGGGCAAGATACGCAGTATTTT

v_gene: TRBV5-1
d_gene: .
abundance: .
j_gene: TRBJ2-7
CDR3aa: CASSLPASGEQYF
CDR3nt: TGCGCCAGCAGCTTGCCGGCAAGCGGCGAGCAGTACTTC

v_gene: TRBV5-1
d_gene: .
abundance: .
j_gene: TRBJ1-1
CDR3aa: CASQERAGMNTEAFF
CDR3nt: TGCGCCAGCCAGGAGCGGGCAGGGATGAACACTGAAGCTTTCTTT

v_gene: TRBV4-3
d_gene: .
abundance: .
j_gene: TRBJ1-3
CDR3aa: CASSQEGGNTIYF
CDR3nt: TGCGCCAGCAGCCAAGAGGGCGGAAACACCATATATTTT

v_gene: TRBV10-3
d_gene: .
abundance: many
j_gene: TRBJ1-1
CDR3aa: CAISGEGLSTEAFF
CDR3nt: TGTGCCATCAGTGGGGAGGGCCTATCCACTGAAGCTTTCTTT

v_gene: TRBV5-4
d_gene: .
abundance: many
j_gene: TRBJ1-2
CDR3aa: CASSLAREAYGYTF
CDR3nt: TGTGCCAGCAGCTTGGCCAGGGAGGCCTATGGCTACACCTTC

v_gene: TRBV7-2
d_gene: .
abundance: .
j_gene: TRBJ1-5
CDR3aa: CASRPGSENQPQHF
CDR3nt: TGTGCCAGCAGACCCGGGTCAGAGAATCAGCCCCAGCATTTT

v_gene: TRBV4-3
d_gene: TRBD2
abundance: .
j_gene: TRBJ2-2
CDR3aa: CASSQGTSGRRTGELFF
CDR3nt: TGCGCCAGCAGCCAAGGGACTAGCGGGAGACGCACCGGGGAGCTGTTTTTT

v_gene: TRBV9
d_gene: TRBD2
abundance: .
j_gene: TRBJ2-3
CDR3aa: CASSVGSSGGLSTDTQYF
CDR3nt: TGTGCCAGCAGCGTAGGATCTAGCGGGGGCCTTAGCACAGATACGCAGTATTTT

v_gene: TRBV10-3
d_gene: TRBD1
abundance: few
j_gene: TRBJ1-2
CDR3aa: CAISDQGGLYGYTF
CDR3nt: TGTGCCATCAGTGACCAGGGGGGCCTCTATGGCTACACCTTC

v_gene: TRBV7-2
d_gene: .
abundance: .
j_gene: TRBJ1-2
CDR3aa: CASSPQPRGNYGYTF
CDR3nt: TGTGCCAGCAGTCCTCAGCCTCGGGGTAACTATGGCTACACCTTC

v_gene: TRBV11-3
d_gene: .
abundance: .
j_gene: TRBJ1-1
CDR3aa: CASSLVAGTEAFF
CDR3nt: TGTGCCAGCAGCTTAGTGGCAGGCACTGAAGCTTTCTTT

v_gene: TRBV6-5
d_gene: .
abundance: .
j_gene: TRBJ1-2
CDR3aa: CAVGRGGSDGYTF
CDR3nt: TGTGCCGTCGGAAGGGGAGGGTCGGATGGCTACACCTTC

v_gene: TRBV5-4
d_gene: .
abundance: .
j_gene: TRBJ2-1
CDR3aa: CASSPGTNYNEQFF
CDR3nt: TGTGCCAGCAGCCCGGGGACAAACTACAATGAGCAGTTCTTC

v_gene: TRBV4-3
d_gene: .
abundance: once
j_gene: TRBJ2-5
CDR3aa: CASSQDGGIGTQYF
CDR3nt: TGCGCCAGCAGCCAAGATGGGGGCATCGGAACCCAGTACTTC

v_gene: TRBV29-1
d_gene: .
abundance: .
j_gene: TRBJ2-2
CDR3aa: CSVEGQNTGELFF
CDR3nt: TGCAGCGTTGAAGGACAGAACACCGGGGAGCTGTTTTTT

v_gene: TRBV28
d_gene: .
abundance: .
j_gene: TRBJ1-1
CDR3aa: CATKRSSGRAKGTEAFF
CDR3nt: TGTGCCACCAAACGGAGTTCGGGCAGGGCAAAGGGCACTGAAGCTTTCTTT

v_gene: TRBV12-3/TRBV12-4
d_gene: TRBD1
abundance: .
j_gene: TRBJ1-2
CDR3aa: CASSKTGPGGYTF
CDR3nt: TGTGCCAGCAGTAAGACAGGGCCCGGGGGCTACACCTTC

v_gene: TRBV15
d_gene: TRBD1
abundance: .
j_gene: TRBJ1-2
CDR3aa: CATSDRGGPLNDYGYTF
CDR3nt: TGTGCCACCAGCGACAGGGGTGGCCCTTTAAATGACTATGGCTACACCTTC

v_gene: TRBV18
d_gene: TRBD2
abundance: .
j_gene: TRBJ2-1
CDR3aa: CASSPTGTSAYNEQFF
CDR3nt: TGTGCCAGCTCACCAACCGGGACTAGCGCATACAATGAGCAGTTCTTC

v_gene: TRBV24-1
d_gene: .
abundance: .
j_gene: TRBJ1-2
CDR3aa: CATSDPGTSNYGYTF
CDR3nt: TGTGCCACCAGTGATCCCGGGACATCTAACTATGGCTACACCTTC

v_gene: TRBV10-3
d_gene: .
abundance: few
j_gene: TRBJ1-5
CDR3aa: CAISDRQGAFGRDQPQHF
CDR3nt: TGTGCCATCAGTGACCGGCAAGGGGCATTTGGTCGGGATCAGCCCCAGCATTTT

v_gene: TRBV12-3/TRBV12-4
d_gene: .
abundance: once
j_gene: TRBJ1-2
CDR3aa: CASSFWGHGGYTF
CDR3nt: TGTGCCAGCAGTTTCTGGGGGCACGGGGGCTACACCTTC

v_gene: TRBV9
d_gene: .
abundance: few
j_gene: TRBJ2-7
CDR3aa: CASSSSSVTYEQYF
CDR3nt: TGTGCCAGCAGCTCCTCTAGCGTAACCTACGAGCAGTACTTC

v_gene: TRBV6-2/TRBV6-3
d_gene: .
abundance: .
j_gene: TRBJ1-2
CDR3aa: CASSYQGGGYTF
CDR3nt: TGTGCCAGCAGTTACCAGGGCGGTGGCTACACCTTC

v_gene: TRBV3-1/TRBV3-2
d_gene: .
abundance: .
j_gene: TRBJ1-1
CDR3aa: CASSQVDRTEPNTEAFF
CDR3nt: TGTGCCAGCAGCCAAGTGGATAGGACAGAGCCGAACACTGAAGCTTTCTTT

v_gene: TRBV7-9
d_gene: .
abundance: .
j_gene: TRBJ2-1
CDR3aa: CASSRTTGVSYNEQFF
CDR3nt: TGTGCCAGCAGTCGTACGACAGGTGTTTCCTACAATGAGCAGTTCTTC

v_gene: TRBV7-9
d_gene: TRBD2
abundance: few
j_gene: TRBJ2-2
CDR3aa: CASTDQAGGTGELFF
CDR3nt: TGTGCCAGCACCGACCAGGCGGGGGGCACCGGGGAGCTGTTTTTT

v_gene: TRBV12-3/TRBV12-4
d_gene: .
abundance: .
j_gene: TRBJ1-2
CDR3aa: CASRAFGGYTF
CDR3nt: TGTGCCAGCAGAGCCTTCGGGGGCTACACCTTC

v_gene: TRBV6-4
d_gene: TRBD1
abundance: .
j_gene: TRBJ1-6
CDR3aa: CASSPTGASSPLHF
CDR3nt: TGTGCCAGCAGCCCGACAGGGGCCAGTTCACCCCTCCACTTT

v_gene: TRBV6-1
d_gene: TRBD1
abundance: .
j_gene: TRBJ2-3
CDR3aa: CASSGDRDRRIHKRNTQYF
CDR3nt: TGTGCCAGCAGTGGCGACCGGGACAGAAGAATACACAAGCGAAATACGCAGTATTTT

v_gene: TRBV6-5
d_gene: TRBD2
abundance: .
j_gene: TRBJ2-1
CDR3aa: CASSSDLAGGPREQFF
CDR3nt: TGTGCCAGCAGTTCTGATCTAGCGGGGGGGCCCCGGGAGCAGTTCTTC

v_gene: TRBV18
d_gene: TRBD2
abundance: .
j_gene: TRBJ2-2
CDR3aa: CASSPALTSVNTGELFF
CDR3nt: TGTGCCAGCTCACCCGCCCTCACTAGCGTAAACACCGGGGAGCTGTTTTTT

v_gene: TRBV4-3
d_gene: .
abundance: .
j_gene: TRBJ2-5
CDR3aa: CASSQELGRQETQYF
CDR3nt: TGCGCCAGCAGCCAAGAGTTAGGGAGGCAAGAGACCCAGTACTTC

v_gene: TRBV4-1
d_gene: TRBD2
abundance: .
j_gene: TRBJ2-3
CDR3aa: CASSQGLAGGLDTQYF
CDR3nt: TGCGCCAGCAGCCAAGGACTAGCGGGGGGGTTAGATACGCAGTATTTT

v_gene: TRBV28
d_gene: .
abundance: few
j_gene: TRBJ1-2
CDR3aa: CAAEDSLYGYTF
CDR3nt: TGTGCCGCAGAGGACAGCCTCTATGGCTACACCTTC

v_gene: TRBV4-3
d_gene: .
abundance: few
j_gene: TRBJ2-2
CDR3aa: CASSHLDKHTGELFF
CDR3nt: TGCGCCAGCAGCCACCTTGACAAACACACCGGGGAGCTGTTTTTT

v_gene: TRBV7-8
d_gene: .
abundance: .
j_gene: TRBJ1-2
CDR3aa: CASSSRRDTTQGYTF
CDR3nt: TGTGCCAGCAGCTCACGACGGGACACTACTCAGGGCTACACCTTC

v_gene: TRBV7-2
d_gene: .
abundance: .
j_gene: TRBJ1-4
CDR3aa: CASSLLRGQGTNEKLFF
CDR3nt: TGTGCCAGCAGCTTACTTAGAGGGCAGGGGACTAATGAAAAACTGTTTTTT

v_gene: TRBV4-3
d_gene: .
abundance: .
j_gene: TRBJ1-1
CDR3aa: CASSQVAGPEAFF
CDR3nt: TGCGCCAGCAGCCAAGTTGCAGGGCCTGAAGCTTTCTTT

v_gene: TRBV6-5
d_gene: .
abundance: few
j_gene: TRBJ1-4
CDR3aa: CASGSQGNEKLFF
CDR3nt: TGTGCCAGCGGAAGCCAGGGGAATGAAAAACTGTTTTTT

v_gene: TRBV10-3
d_gene: .
abundance: .
j_gene: TRBJ1-4
CDR3aa: CAISETGLSTNEKLFF
CDR3nt: TGTGCCATCAGTGAAACAGGGTTATCAACTAATGAAAAACTGTTTTTT

v_gene: TRBV28
d_gene: .
abundance: .
j_gene: TRBJ1-4
CDR3aa: CASSKADRVNEKLFF
CDR3nt: TGTGCCAGCAGCAAGGCGGACAGAGTTAATGAAAAACTGTTTTTT